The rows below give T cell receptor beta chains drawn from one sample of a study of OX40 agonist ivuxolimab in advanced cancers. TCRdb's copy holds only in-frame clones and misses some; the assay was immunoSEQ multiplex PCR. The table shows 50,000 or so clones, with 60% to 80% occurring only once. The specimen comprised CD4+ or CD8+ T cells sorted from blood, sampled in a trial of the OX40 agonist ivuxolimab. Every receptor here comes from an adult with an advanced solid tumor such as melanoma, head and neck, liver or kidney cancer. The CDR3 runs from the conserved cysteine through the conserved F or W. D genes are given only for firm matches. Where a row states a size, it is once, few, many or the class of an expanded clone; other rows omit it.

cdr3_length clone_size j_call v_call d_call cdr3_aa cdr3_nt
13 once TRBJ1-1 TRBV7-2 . CASSFGRGTEAFF TGTGCCAGCAGCTTCGGCAGGGGCACTGAAGCTTTCTTT
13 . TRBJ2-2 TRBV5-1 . CASSLASTGELFF TGCGCCAGCAGCTTGGCCAGCACCGGGGAGCTGTTTTTT
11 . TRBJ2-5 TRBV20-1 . CSATPGETQYF TGCAGTGCTACCCCCGGGGAGACCCAGTACTTC
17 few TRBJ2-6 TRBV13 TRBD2 CASSLHSGRAGANVLTF TGTGCCAGCAGCTTACATAGCGGGAGAGCTGGGGCCAACGTCCTGACTTTC
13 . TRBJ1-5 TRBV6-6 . CASSYGYNQPQHF TGTGCCAGCAGTTACGGCTACAATCAGCCCCAGCATTTT
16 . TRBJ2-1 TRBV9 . CASSVGGSRSYNEQFF TGTGCCAGCAGCGTAGGAGGGAGTAGATCCTACAATGAGCAGTTCTTC
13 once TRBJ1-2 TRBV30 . CASRPRQFYGYTF TGTGCCTCGAGACCGCGACAGTTCTATGGCTACACCTTC
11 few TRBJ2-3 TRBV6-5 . CASRTEDTQYF TGTGCCAGCAGGACAGAAGATACGCAGTATTTT
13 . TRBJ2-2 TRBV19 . CASKGANTGELFF TGTGCCAGTAAAGGGGCCAACACCGGGGAGCTGTTTTTT
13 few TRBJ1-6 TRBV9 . CASSVEDNSPLHF TGTGCCAGCAGCGTAGAAGATAATTCACCCCTCCACTTT
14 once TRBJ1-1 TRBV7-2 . CASSFGAMNTEAFF TGTGCCAGCAGCTTCGGGGCAATGAACACTGAAGCTTTCTTT
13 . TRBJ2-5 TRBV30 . CAGDGTPPGTQYF TGTGCCGGCGACGGGACCCCCCCTGGGACCCAGTACTTC
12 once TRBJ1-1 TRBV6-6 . CASVGANTEAFF TGTGCCAGCGTCGGAGCCAACACTGAAGCTTTCTTT
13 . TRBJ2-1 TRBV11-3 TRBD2 CASSLGLAGEQFF TGTGCCAGCAGCTTAGGACTAGCCGGTGAGCAGTTCTTC
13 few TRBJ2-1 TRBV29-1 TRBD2 CSARTSSYNEQFF TGCAGCGCTCGGACTAGCAGCTACAATGAGCAGTTCTTC
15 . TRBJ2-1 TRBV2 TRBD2 CASSLGLAGGYEQFF TGTGCCAGCAGTCTCGGACTAGCGGGGGGGTATGAGCAGTTCTTC
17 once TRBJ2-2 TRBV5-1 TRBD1 CASSFSVGQGATGELFF TGCGCCAGCAGCTTTTCTGTGGGACAGGGGGCAACCGGGGAGCTGTTTTTT
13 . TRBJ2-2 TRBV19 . CASMGWGAGELFF TGTGCCAGTATGGGCTGGGGGGCCGGGGAGCTGTTTTTT
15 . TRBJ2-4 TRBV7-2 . CASSPDGANKNIQYF TGTGCCAGCAGCCCCGACGGAGCTAACAAAAACATTCAGTACTTC
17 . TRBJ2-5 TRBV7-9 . CASSLGLRRGGQETQYF TGTGCCAGCAGCTTAGGTCTTCGGAGAGGGGGCCAAGAGACCCAGTACTTC
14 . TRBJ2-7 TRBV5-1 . CASSLSQKGDEQYF TGCGCCAGCAGCTTGTCACAGAAGGGGGACGAGCAGTACTTC
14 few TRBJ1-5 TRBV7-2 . CASSPQGSNQPQHF TGTGCCAGCAGCCCACAGGGAAGCAATCAGCCCCAGCATTTT
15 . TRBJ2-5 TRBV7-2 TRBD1 CASSVVQGAGETQYF TGTGCCAGCAGCGTTGTACAGGGGGCCGGGGAGACCCAGTACTTC
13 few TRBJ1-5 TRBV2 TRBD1 CASRGQVNQPQHF TGTGCCAGCAGGGGACAGGTCAATCAGCCCCAGCATTTT
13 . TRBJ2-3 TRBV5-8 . CARGGEGLDTQYF TGTGCCAGGGGAGGAGAGGGCCTAGATACGCAGTATTTT
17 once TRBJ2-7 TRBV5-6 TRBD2 CASSLVGLAGGLNEQYF TGTGCCAGCAGCTTGGTGGGACTAGCGGGAGGGCTAAACGAGCAGTACTTC
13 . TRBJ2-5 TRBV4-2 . CASSQVAQETQYF TGTGCCAGCAGCCAAGTTGCCCAAGAGACCCAGTACTTC
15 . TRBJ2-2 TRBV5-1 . CASSLVPGNTGELFF TGCGCCAGCAGCTTGGTTCCAGGGAACACCGGGGAGCTGTTTTTT
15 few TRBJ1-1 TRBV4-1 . CASSQESRRVTEAFF TGCGCCAGCAGCCAAGAGTCGAGGCGGGTCACTGAAGCTTTCTTT
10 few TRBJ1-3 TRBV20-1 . CSAIGNTIYF TGCAGTGCGATTGGAAACACCATATATTTT
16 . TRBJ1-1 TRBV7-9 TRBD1 CASSFLQGGPNTEAFF TGTGCCAGCAGCTTCCTACAGGGGGGGCCGAACACTGAAGCTTTCTTT
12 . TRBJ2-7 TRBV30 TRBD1 CAWSETGDEQYF TGTGCCTGGAGCGAGACAGGGGACGAGCAGTACTTC
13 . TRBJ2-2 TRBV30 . CAWNIRNTGELFF TGTGCCTGGAATATCAGGAACACCGGGGAGCTGTTTTTT
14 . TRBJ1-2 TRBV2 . CASSELGHNYGYTF TGTGCCAGCAGTGAACTTGGACACAACTATGGCTACACCTTC
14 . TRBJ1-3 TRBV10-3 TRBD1 CAIGTGTRGNTIYF TGTGCCATCGGGACAGGGACCAGGGGAAACACCATATATTTT
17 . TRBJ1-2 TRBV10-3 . CAIGGTLDSSRNYGYTF TGTGCCATCGGGGGGACGTTAGACAGTTCGAGGAACTATGGCTACACCTTC
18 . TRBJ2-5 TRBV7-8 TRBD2 CASSPPGLATFGEETQYF TGTGCCAGCAGCCCGCCGGGACTAGCGACCTTCGGGGAAGAGACCCAGTACTTC
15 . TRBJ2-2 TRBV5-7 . CASSFRGSGTGELFF TGTGCCAGCAGCTTTAGAGGGAGTGGTACCGGGGAGCTGTTTTTT
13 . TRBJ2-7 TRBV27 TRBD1 CASKPGQNYEQYF TGTGCCAGCAAACCGGGACAGAACTACGAGCAGTACTTC
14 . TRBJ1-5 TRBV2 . CASNTGSFNQPQHF TGTGCCAGCAATACCGGGTCCTTCAATCAGCCCCAGCATTTT
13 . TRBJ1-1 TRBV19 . CASRTNMNTEAFF TGTGCCAGTCGGACAAACATGAACACTGAAGCTTTCTTT
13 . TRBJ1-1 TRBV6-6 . CASSLTVNTEAFF TGTGCCAGCAGTTTGACGGTGAACACTGAAGCTTTCTTT
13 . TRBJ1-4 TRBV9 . CASSPPGAEKLFF TGTGCCAGCAGCCCGCCAGGGGCGGAAAAACTGTTTTTT
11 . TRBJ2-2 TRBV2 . CASSGSGELFF TGTGCCAGCAGTGGCTCCGGGGAGCTGTTTTTT
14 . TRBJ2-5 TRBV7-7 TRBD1 CASSLGGGGQTQYF TGTGCCAGCAGCTTAGGAGGGGGCGGGCAGACCCAGTACTTC
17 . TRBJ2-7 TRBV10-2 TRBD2 CASSGGTSGSGSYEQYF TGCGCCAGCAGTGGGGGGACTAGCGGGAGTGGCTCCTACGAGCAGTACTTC
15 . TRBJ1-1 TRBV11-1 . CASSLDGWRSTEAFF TGTGCCAGCAGCTTAGATGGGTGGAGAAGCACTGAAGCTTTCTTT
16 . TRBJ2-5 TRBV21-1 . CASSKGRRGAEETQYF TGTGCCAGCAGCAAAGGGCGGCGGGGGGCGGAAGAGACCCAGTACTTC
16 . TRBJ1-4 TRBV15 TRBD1 CATSRDIQGVREKLFF TGTGCCACCAGCAGAGATATCCAGGGGGTTCGTGAAAAACTGTTTTTT
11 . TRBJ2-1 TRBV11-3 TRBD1 CASSQQGAQFF TGTGCCAGCAGCCAACAGGGGGCGCAGTTCTTC
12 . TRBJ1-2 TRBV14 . CASSQTSNGYTF TGTGCCAGCAGCCAAACGTCCAATGGCTACACCTTC
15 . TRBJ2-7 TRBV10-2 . CASSESFARLYEQYF TGCGCCAGCAGTGAGTCTTTTGCCAGACTCTACGAGCAGTACTTC
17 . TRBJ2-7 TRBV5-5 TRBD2 CASSLVGLAGISYEQYF TGTGCCAGCAGCTTGGTTGGACTAGCGGGCATCTCCTACGAGCAGTACTTC
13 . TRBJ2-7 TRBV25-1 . CASSGSGVAQQYF TGTGCCAGCAGTGGATCAGGGGTTGCCCAGCAGTACTTC
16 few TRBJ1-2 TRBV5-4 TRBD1 CASSPRTGGSAKGYTF TGTGCCAGCAGCCCGCGGACAGGGGGAAGCGCGAAGGGCTACACCTTC
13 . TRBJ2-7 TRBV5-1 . CASSWDGAYEQYF TGCGCCAGCAGCTGGGACGGGGCCTACGAGCAGTACTTC
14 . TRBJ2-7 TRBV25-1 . CASSETSQSYEQYF TGTGCCAGCAGTGAAACAAGTCAGTCCTACGAGCAGTACTTC